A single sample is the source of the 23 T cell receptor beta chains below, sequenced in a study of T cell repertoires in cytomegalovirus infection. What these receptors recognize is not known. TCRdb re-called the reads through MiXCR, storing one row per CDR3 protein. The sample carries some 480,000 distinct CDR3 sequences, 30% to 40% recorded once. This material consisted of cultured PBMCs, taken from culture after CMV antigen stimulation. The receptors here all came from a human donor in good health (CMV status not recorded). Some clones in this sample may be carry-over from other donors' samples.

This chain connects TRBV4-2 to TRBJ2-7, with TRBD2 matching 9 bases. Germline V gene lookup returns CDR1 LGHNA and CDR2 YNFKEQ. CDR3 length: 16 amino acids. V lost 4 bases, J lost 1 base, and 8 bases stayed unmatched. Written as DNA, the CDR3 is TGTGCCAGCAGCCGAGAACTAGCGGGTGGATCCTACGAGCAGTACTTC. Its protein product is CASSRELAGGSYEQYF.

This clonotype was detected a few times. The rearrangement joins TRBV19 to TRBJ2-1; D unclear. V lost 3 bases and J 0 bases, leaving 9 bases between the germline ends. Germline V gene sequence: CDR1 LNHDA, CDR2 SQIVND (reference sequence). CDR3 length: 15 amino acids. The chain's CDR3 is CASSITLHSYNEQFF. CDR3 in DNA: TGTGCCAGTAGTATTACCCTTCACTCCTACAATGAGCAGTTCTTC.

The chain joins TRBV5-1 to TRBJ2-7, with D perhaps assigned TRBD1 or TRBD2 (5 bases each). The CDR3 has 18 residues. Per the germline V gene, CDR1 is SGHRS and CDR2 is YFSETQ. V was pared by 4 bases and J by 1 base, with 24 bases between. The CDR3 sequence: CASSTRGSQGDFSYEQYF. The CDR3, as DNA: TGCGCCAGCAGCACCCGTGGGAGTCAGGGCGACTTTTCCTACGAGCAGTACTTC.

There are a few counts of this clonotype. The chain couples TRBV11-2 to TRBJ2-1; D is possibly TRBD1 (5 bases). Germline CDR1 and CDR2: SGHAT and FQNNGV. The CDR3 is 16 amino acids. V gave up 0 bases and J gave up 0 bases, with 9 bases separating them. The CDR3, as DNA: TGTGCCAGCAGCTTAGATCCGGACAACTCCTACAATGAGCAGTTCTTC. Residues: CASSLDPDNSYNEQFF.

CDR3: CASSYWTSGSNNEQFF. The CDR3 DNA follows: TGTGCCAGCAGTTACTGGACTAGCGGGAGCAACAATGAGCAGTTCTTC. The rearrangement links TRBV6-2 or TRBV6-3 to TRBJ2-1; TRBD2 matches 13 bases. Germline V CDR1 and CDR2: MNHEY, SVGEGT. The V gene end was trimmed by 1 base and the J gene end by 5 bases; junction bases not matched to a gene: 2. This CDR3 contains 16 residues.

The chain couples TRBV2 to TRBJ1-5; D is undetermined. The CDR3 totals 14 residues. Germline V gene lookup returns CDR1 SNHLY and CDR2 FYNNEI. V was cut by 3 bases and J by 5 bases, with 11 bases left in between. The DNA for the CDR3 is TGTGCCAGCAGTGAGGACCCTGGACATCAGCCCCAGCATTTT. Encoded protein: CASSEDPGHQPQHF.

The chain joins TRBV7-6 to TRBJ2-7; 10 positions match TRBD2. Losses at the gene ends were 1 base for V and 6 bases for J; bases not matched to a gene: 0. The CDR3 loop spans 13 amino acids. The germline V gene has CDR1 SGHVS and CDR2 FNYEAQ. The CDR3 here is CASSLGTSGEQYF. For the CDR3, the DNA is TGTGCCAGCAGCTTAGGGACTAGCGGCGAGCAGTACTTC.

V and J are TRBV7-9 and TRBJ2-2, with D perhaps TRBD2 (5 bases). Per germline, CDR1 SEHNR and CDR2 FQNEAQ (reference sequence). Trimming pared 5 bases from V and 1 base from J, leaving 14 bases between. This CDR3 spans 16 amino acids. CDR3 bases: TGTGCCAGCAGCCACCTAAGAGCGGAGAACACCGGGGAGCTGTTTTTT. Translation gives CASSHLRAENTGELFF.

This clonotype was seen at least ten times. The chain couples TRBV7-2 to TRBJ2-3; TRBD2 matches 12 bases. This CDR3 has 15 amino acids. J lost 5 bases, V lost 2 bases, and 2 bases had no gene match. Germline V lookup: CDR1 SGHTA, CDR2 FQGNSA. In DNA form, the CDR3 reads TGTGCCAGCAGCTTACGGGGACTAGCGGGAGATACGCAGTATTTT. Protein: CASSLRGLAGDTQYF.

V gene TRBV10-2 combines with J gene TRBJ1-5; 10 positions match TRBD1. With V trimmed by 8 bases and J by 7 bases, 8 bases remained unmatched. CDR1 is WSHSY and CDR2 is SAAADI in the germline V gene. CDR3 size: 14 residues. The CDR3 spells CASWDRGTGQPQHF. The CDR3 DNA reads TGCGCCAGCTGGGACAGGGGAACCGGGCAGCCCCAGCATTTT.

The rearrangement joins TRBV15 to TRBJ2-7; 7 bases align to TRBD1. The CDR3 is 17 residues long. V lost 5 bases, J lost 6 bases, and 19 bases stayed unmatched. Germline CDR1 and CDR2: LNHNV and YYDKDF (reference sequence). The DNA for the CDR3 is TGTGCCACCAGCGGAAAGGAAGGGACAGTCCGAGGAGGCGAGCAGTACTTC. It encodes CATSGKEGTVRGGEQYF.

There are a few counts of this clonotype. Here the CDR3 DNA reads TGTGCCAGCAGTTACGGCGGCAGAAAAGAGACCCAGTACTTC. It translates to CASSYGGRKETQYF. The chain is built from TRBV6-6 and TRBJ2-5; D is ambiguous. This CDR3 comprises 14 residues. Per germline, CDR1 MNHNY and CDR2 SVGAGI (reference sequence). Trimming left V 2 bases short and J 3 bases short, with 10 bases between.

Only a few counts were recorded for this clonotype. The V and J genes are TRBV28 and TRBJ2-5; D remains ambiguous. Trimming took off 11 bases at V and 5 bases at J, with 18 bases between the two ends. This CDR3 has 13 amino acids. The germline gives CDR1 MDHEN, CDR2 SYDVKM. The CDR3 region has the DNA TGTGCCCTCGAGGAATCTAGGAGTGAGACCCAGTACTTC. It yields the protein CALEESRSETQYF.

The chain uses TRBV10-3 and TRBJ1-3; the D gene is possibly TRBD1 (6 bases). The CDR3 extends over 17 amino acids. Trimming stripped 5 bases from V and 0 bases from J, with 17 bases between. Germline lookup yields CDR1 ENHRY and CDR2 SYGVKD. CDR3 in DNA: TGTGCCATCAGTCCAAACAGGGAGACATCCTCTGGAAACACCATATATTTT. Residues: CAISPNRETSSGNTIYF.

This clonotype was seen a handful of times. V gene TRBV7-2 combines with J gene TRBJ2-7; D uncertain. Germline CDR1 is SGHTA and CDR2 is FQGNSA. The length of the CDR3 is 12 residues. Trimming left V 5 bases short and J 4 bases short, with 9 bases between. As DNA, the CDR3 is TGTGCCAGCAGCCCTCAAAAATACGAGCAGTACTTC. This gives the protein CASSPQKYEQYF.

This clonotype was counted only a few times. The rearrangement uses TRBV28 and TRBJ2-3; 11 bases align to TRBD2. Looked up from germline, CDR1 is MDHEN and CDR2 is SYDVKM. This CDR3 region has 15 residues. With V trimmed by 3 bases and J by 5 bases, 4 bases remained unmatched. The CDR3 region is CASSFAGLAGDTQYF. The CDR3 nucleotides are TGTGCCAGCAGTTTCGCAGGACTAGCGGGAGATACGCAGTATTTT.

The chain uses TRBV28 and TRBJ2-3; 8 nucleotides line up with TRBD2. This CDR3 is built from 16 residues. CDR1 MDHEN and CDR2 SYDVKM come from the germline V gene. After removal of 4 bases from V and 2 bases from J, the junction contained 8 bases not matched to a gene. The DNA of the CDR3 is TGTGCCAGCAGTTCCGAGCGGGAGTGGTACACAGATACGCAGTATTTT. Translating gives CASSSEREWYTDTQYF.

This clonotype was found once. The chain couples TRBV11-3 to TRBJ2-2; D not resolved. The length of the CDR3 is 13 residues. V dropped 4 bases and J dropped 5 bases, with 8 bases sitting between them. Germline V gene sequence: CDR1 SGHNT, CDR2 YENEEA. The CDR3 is CASSYDATGELFF. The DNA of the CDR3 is TGTGCCAGCAGCTACGACGCGACCGGGGAGCTGTTTTTT.

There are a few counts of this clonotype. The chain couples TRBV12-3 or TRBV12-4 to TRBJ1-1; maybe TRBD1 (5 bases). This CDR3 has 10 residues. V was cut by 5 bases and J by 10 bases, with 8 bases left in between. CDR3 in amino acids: CASSPRGAFF. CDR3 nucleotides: TGTGCCAGCAGTCCAAGGGGAGCTTTCTTT.

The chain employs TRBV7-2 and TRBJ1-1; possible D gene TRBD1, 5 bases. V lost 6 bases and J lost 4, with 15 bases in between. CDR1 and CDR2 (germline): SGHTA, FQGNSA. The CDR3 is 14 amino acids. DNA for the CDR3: TGTGCCAGCAGAGAAGACAGCCCAAGCACTGAAGCTTTCTTT. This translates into CASREDSPSTEAFF.

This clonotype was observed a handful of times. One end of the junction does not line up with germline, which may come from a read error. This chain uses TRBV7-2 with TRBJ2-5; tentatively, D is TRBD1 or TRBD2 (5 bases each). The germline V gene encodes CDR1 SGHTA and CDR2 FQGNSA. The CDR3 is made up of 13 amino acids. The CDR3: CASSLEPTGTIWF. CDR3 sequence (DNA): TGTGCCAGCAGCTTAGAACCGACCGGGACGATATGGTTC.

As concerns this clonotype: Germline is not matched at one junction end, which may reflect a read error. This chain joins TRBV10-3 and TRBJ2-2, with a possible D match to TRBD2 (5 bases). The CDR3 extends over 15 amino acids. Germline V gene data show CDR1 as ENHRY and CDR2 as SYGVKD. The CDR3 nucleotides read TGTGCCATCCAGGCGAGCGCCACCAACACCGGGGAGCTGTTTTTC. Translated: CAIQASATNTGELFF.

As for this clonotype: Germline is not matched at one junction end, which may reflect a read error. CDR3 region: CASSLAILGGKRF. As DNA, the CDR3 is TGTGCCAGCAGCTTAGCGATCTTAGGAGGGAAGCGCTTC. The V gene is TRBV7-2, the J gene TRBJ1-2; no clear D gene. The germline gives CDR1 SGHTA, CDR2 FQGNSA. The CDR3 is 13 residues long.